The TCR beta chain described here comes from a study of beta chain features in type 1 diabetes (dated by TCRdb to about 2018). In the study overall: Mean age, gender distribution, total cell number and subset yield did not differ between patients and healthy donors. Across all samples, about 110 million sorted cells were examined, and cell number per subset correlated strongly with RNA yield. In the study, TCRB repertoires of sorted circulating CD4+ T cell subsets from recently diagnosed type 1 diabetes patients were compared with those of matched healthy donors. Naive and central memory subsets were obtained from all 30 or so donors, but regulatory and stem cell-like memory subsets were isolated from only 8 patients and roughly 8 healthy donors. Overall results and qualifications from the work: At VDJ recombination sites, type 1 diabetes patients had fewer insertions and more deleted nucleotides, which implies abnormalities in thymic rearrangement. Shorter templates might be favored by PCR, yet because patient and control samples were amplified and corrected together, any such skew would affect both groups equally. Type 1 diabetes patients showed a moderate but significant shortening of TCRB CDR3 length in all four CD4+ subsets. HLA sub-analyses involved small numbers of individuals, so any influence of HLA type on TCRB rearrangement remained unresolved. Because cDNA was sequenced instead of genomic DNA, activated cells with high expression could be over-represented, although the groups did not differ in activation or CD3 levels. Naive, central memory and regulatory TCRB repertoires appeared more similar among patients than among healthy donors.

The High Capacity cDNA Reverse Transcription Kit was used to reverse transcribe all of the isolated RNA, meaning that expressed TCRB transcripts were what got sequenced. Deep immunoSEQ sequencing was performed on naive, central memory and regulatory T cell samples, with an average of roughly 3.6 million total reads per sample. Sorted cells were lysed in RLT buffer, and RNA was extracted using DNase-treated RNeasy Micro or Mini kits according to cell number. Each cell subset was processed on its own to prevent cross-contamination, while patient and healthy donor samples were processed together. Using the immunoSEQ multiplex PCR, TCRB sequences were amplified from cDNA into 87-bp fragments spanning the CDR3 region. The amplicons were sequenced using the Illumina HiSeq platform. Turning to the authors' computational methods: Synthetic template baselines were used to correct PCR bias computationally, reads within Hamming distance 2 were collapsed, and singletons that could not be merged were discarded. By aligning reads against IMGT, V, D and J genes, CDR3 length, and insertions or deletions at six rearrangement sites were assigned. Within each subset, clonotype counts were normalized to sorted cell number, after which true diversity and Gini coefficients were computed with the tcR R package. The overlap coefficient, calculated on TCRB nucleotide sequences, was used to measure repertoire sharing. As a proxy for the pre-selection repertoire, out-of-frame TCRB sequences from naive cells were analyzed. What TCRdb holds here is the immuneACCESS table cut down to in-frame rearrangements. Part of the clones is not present; checked against another copy, under half of the missing clones reflect an unresolved V gene, and the others are unexplained. V and J calls plus clone size are reproduced from that table; the DNA served to infer D and trimming. This sample lists some 640,000 clones; around an eighth were detected once. The ten largest clonotypes hold 0.035% to 0.045% of the sample.

The CDR3, from cysteine to phenylalanine, totals 17 residues. Only CDR3 DNA is held: 51 bases, read in frame from base 1. CDR1 and CDR2 (MGHRA, YSYEKL) derive from the germline V gene. Relative to germline, V is 1 base shorter and J is 3 bases shorter, with 13 bases between their ends. Only a few counts were recorded for this clone. Which antigen it targets is not known. Per-nucleotide qualities are absent, and no much larger clonotype sits a single base away. A single peripheral blood draw of approximately 0.11 L on average was collected from each donor into heparinised tubes. A BD FACSAria II was used to sort naive, central memory, regulatory and stem cell-like memory CD4+ T cells with a panel that included CD45RO, CCR7, CD25, CD127, CD95 and CD27. Every sorted population had a purity above 95%. Right away, PBMCs were isolated by Lymphoprep density gradient centrifugation and were stained directly, with no culture step. To minimize batch effects, samples were stained and sorted in pairs, one healthy donor with one patient per experiment.

The sample consisted of naive CD4+ T cells from blood. The cell subset or site label for this specimen denotes: true naive CD4+ T cells. The sequence was obtained from a man between 18 and 29 years old with type 1 diabetes. The chain employs TRBV4-1 and TRBJ2-6; 6 matching bases give a weak D call of TRBD1. CDR3 sequence: CASSQVSGTIGANVLTF. The nucleotide sequence is TGCGCCAGCAGCCAAGTTTCCGGGACAATTGGGGCCAACGTCCTGACTTTC.